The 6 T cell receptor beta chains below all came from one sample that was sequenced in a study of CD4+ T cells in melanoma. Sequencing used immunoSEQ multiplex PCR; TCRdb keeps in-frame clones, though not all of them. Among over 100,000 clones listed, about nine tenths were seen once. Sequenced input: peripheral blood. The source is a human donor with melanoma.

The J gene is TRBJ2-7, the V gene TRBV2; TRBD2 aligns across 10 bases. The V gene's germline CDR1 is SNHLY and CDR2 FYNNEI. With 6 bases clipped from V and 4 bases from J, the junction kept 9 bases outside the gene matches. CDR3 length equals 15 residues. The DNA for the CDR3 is TGTGCCAGCAGCGCCAGTAGGACTAGCGGTTACGAGCAGTACTTC. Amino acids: CASSASRTSGYEQYF.

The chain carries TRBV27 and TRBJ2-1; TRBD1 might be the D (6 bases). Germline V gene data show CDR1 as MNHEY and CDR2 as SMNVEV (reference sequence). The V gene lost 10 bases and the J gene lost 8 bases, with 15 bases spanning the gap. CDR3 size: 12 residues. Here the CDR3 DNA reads TGTGCCACCAAGAGGGGGATCGATGAGCAGTTCTTC. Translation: CATKRGIDEQFF.

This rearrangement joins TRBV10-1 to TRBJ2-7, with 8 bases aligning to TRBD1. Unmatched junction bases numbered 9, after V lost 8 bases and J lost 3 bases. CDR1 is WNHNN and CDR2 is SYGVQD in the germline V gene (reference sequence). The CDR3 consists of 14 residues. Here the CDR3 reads CASSRTGIIYEQYF. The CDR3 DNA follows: TGCGCCAGCTCTAGGACAGGGATCATCTACGAGCAGTACTTC.

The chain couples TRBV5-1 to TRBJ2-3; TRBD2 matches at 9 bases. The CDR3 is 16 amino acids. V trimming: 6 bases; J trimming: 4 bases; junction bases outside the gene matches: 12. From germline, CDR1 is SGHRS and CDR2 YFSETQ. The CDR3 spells CASTAGGISISDTQYF. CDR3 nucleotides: TGCGCCAGCACAGCGGGGGGCATTTCGATCTCAGATACGCAGTATTTT.

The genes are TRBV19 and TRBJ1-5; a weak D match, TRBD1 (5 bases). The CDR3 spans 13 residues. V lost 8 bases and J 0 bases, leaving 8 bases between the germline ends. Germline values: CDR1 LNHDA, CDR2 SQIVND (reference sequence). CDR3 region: CASGGSSNQPQHF. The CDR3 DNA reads TGTGCCAGTGGGGGGAGTAGCAATCAGCCCCAGCATTTT. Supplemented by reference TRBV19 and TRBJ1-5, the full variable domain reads DGGITQSPKYLFRKEGQNVTLSCEQNLNHDAMYWYRQDPGQGLRLIYYSQIVNDFQKGDIAEGYSVSREKKESFPLTVTSAQKNPTAFYLCASGGSSNQPQHFGDGTRLSIL.

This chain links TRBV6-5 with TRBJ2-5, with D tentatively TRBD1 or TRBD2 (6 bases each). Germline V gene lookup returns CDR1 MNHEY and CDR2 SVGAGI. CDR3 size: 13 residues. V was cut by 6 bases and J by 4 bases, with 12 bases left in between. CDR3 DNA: TGTGCCAGCAGGCTAGGGGGACTAGAGACCCAGTACTTC. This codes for CASRLGGLETQYF.